This TCR beta chain was retrieved from a study of shared T cell receptors in the human thymus. This CDR3 is built from 17 residues. With 0 bases clipped from V and 6 bases from J, the junction kept 9 bases outside the gene matches. The germline CDR1 and CDR2 sequences are SGHNT and YENEEA. Only in-frame clones appear in the TCRdb table, and some are missing; sequencing was by immunoSEQ multiplex PCR. The table lists approximately 730,000 clones, approximately 85% of them singletons. A further study also used this sample, focusing on human thymus T cells. That study adds: Donors were healthy Finnish babies undergoing corrective operations for congenital heart defects. Resections removed during corrective heart surgery provided the thymus tissue used. Among thymic and blood repertoires, usage of V and J genes appeared biased. Thymic repertoires overlap heavily among unrelated individuals, related research has reported.

What was sequenced was thymocytes. The chain recombines TRBV11-3 with TRBJ2-2; 8 nucleotides line up with TRBD1. The receptor comes from a girl in the first two years of life with a congenital heart defect. The CDR3 region is CASSLDLHRGYAGELFF. CDR3 sequence (DNA): TGTGCCAGCAGCTTAGATCTCCACAGGGGGTACGCCGGGGAGCTGTTTTTT.